This is a list of T cell receptor beta chains from one sample in a study of T cells in lung cancer brain metastases. Produced via immunoSEQ multiplex PCR; TCRdb's table is partial and in-frame only. The sample lists a few thousand clones; roughly nine tenths were seen once. The sequenced sample consisted of tumor tissue from the primary lung tumor. These receptors all stem from a man aged 65 to 85 with non-small cell lung cancer. Both conserved end residues are part of each CDR3. D genes are given only for firm matches. Only part of the rows carry a size: once, few, many, or a class if the clone is expanded.

clone_size: once; d_call: -; v_call: TRBV10-3; j_call: TRBJ1-5; cdr3_nt: TGTGCCATCAGTGAGATGTGGACAGAAGACCGAGTTAGCAATCAGCCCCAGCATTTT; cdr3_aa: CAISEMWTEDRVSNQPQHF
clone_size: -; d_call: -; v_call: TRBV5-6; j_call: TRBJ1-2; cdr3_nt: TGTGCCAGCAGCCAATATGGGCCCGGGGGGAGAGAAGGCTACACCTTC; cdr3_aa: CASSQYGPGGREGYTF
clone_size: once; d_call: TRBD2; v_call: TRBV27; j_call: TRBJ2-1; cdr3_nt: TGTGCCAGCAAACGGCTAGCGGGAGGGACCACCTACAATGAGCAGTTCTTC; cdr3_aa: CASKRLAGGTTYNEQFF
clone_size: -; d_call: -; v_call: TRBV9; j_call: TRBJ2-5; cdr3_nt: TGTGCTAGCAGCGTAGGGGCTAGAGAAGAGACCCAGTACTTC; cdr3_aa: CASSVGAREETQYF
clone_size: -; d_call: -; v_call: TRBV21-1; j_call: TRBJ2-2; cdr3_nt: TGTGCCAGCAGCAAAGGAACTCGGGGTCAATGGAACACCGGGGAGCTGTTTTTT; cdr3_aa: CASSKGTRGQWNTGELFF
clone_size: -; d_call: -; v_call: TRBV6-1; j_call: TRBJ2-7; cdr3_nt: TGTGCCAGCAGTGAAAGGCGGGTCTACGAGCAGTACTTC; cdr3_aa: CASSERRVYEQYF
clone_size: -; d_call: TRBD2; v_call: TRBV9; j_call: TRBJ2-5; cdr3_nt: TGTGCCAGCAGCACTAGCGGGGCGTACCAAGAGACCCAGTACTTC; cdr3_aa: CASSTSGAYQETQYF
clone_size: few; d_call: -; v_call: TRBV7-9; j_call: TRBJ1-5; cdr3_nt: TGTGCCAGCAGCTTAGTTGGGGGAGATAGCAATCAGCCCCAGCATTTT; cdr3_aa: CASSLVGGDSNQPQHF
clone_size: few; d_call: -; v_call: TRBV20-1; j_call: TRBJ2-1; cdr3_nt: TGCAGTGCTAGAGAGGGCTTTGAGCAGTTCTTC; cdr3_aa: CSAREGFEQFF
clone_size: few; d_call: -; v_call: TRBV29-1; j_call: TRBJ1-1; cdr3_nt: TGCAGCGGAGCGGCGAACACTGAAGCTTTCTTT; cdr3_aa: CSGAANTEAFF
clone_size: -; d_call: -; v_call: TRBV7-6; j_call: TRBJ1-2; cdr3_nt: TGTGCCAGCAGCTTAACAGGGCTCCTTTATGGCTACACCTTC; cdr3_aa: CASSLTGLLYGYTF
clone_size: -; d_call: TRBD2; v_call: TRBV7-9; j_call: TRBJ2-7; cdr3_nt: TGTGCCAGCAGCTTCGGACTAGCGGGACGCGAGCAGTACTTC; cdr3_aa: CASSFGLAGREQYF
clone_size: -; d_call: TRBD1; v_call: TRBV27; j_call: TRBJ2-7; cdr3_nt: TGTGCCAGCAGTCCGGACAGGGTTTTCTCCTACGAGCAGTACTTC; cdr3_aa: CASSPDRVFSYEQYF
clone_size: -; d_call: TRBD2; v_call: TRBV19; j_call: TRBJ2-2; cdr3_nt: TGTGCCAGTAGTATTTATGGGACTAGCGGGGGCCAATCGACCGGGGAGCTGTTTTTT; cdr3_aa: CASSIYGTSGGQSTGELFF
clone_size: -; d_call: -; v_call: TRBV10-3; j_call: TRBJ1-5; cdr3_nt: TGTGCCACCCGGGGGGGACGGGGGAATCAGCCCCAGCATTTT; cdr3_aa: CATRGGRGNQPQHF
clone_size: -; d_call: -; v_call: TRBV5-1; j_call: TRBJ2-7; cdr3_nt: TGCGCCAGCAGCTTGGCGGCAGGAGCCTACGAGCAGTACTTC; cdr3_aa: CASSLAAGAYEQYF
clone_size: -; d_call: -; v_call: TRBV10-1; j_call: TRBJ2-7; cdr3_nt: TGCGCCAGCAGTGGGGCCCTACTTGGAGGGCCAGACGAGCAGTACTTC; cdr3_aa: CASSGALLGGPDEQYF
clone_size: once; d_call: -; v_call: TRBV5-1; j_call: TRBJ2-2; cdr3_nt: TGCGCCAGCAGGGCCGGGACGGGAAACACCGGGGAGCTGTTTTTT; cdr3_aa: CASRAGTGNTGELFF
clone_size: -; d_call: TRBD1; v_call: TRBV2; j_call: TRBJ1-4; cdr3_nt: TGTGCCAGCAGTGAACAGGGGACAGTAAAACTGTTTTTT; cdr3_aa: CASSEQGTVKLFF
clone_size: -; d_call: TRBD1; v_call: TRBV10-3; j_call: TRBJ2-7; cdr3_nt: TGTGCCATCTCGAAGGGGACAGGGAGATACGAGCAGTACTTC; cdr3_aa: CAISKGTGRYEQYF
clone_size: -; d_call: -; v_call: TRBV6-5; j_call: TRBJ2-2; cdr3_nt: TGTGCCAGCAGTTACCGAGGGTGGGGCTCGGGGGAGCTGTTTTTT; cdr3_aa: CASSYRGWGSGELFF
clone_size: -; d_call: -; v_call: TRBV30; j_call: TRBJ1-2; cdr3_nt: TGTGCCTGGCAGGGATCCTATGGCTACACCTTC; cdr3_aa: CAWQGSYGYTF
clone_size: -; d_call: -; v_call: TRBV19; j_call: TRBJ1-5; cdr3_nt: TGTGCCAGTAGAGAACAGCACTATAGCAATCAGCCCCAGCATTTT; cdr3_aa: CASREQHYSNQPQHF
clone_size: few; d_call: -; v_call: TRBV6-5; j_call: TRBJ2-3; cdr3_nt: TGTGCCAGCCGCCGGTTGGGGAACGCAGATACGCAGTATTTT; cdr3_aa: CASRRLGNADTQYF
clone_size: -; d_call: -; v_call: TRBV19; j_call: TRBJ2-7; cdr3_nt: TGTGCCAGTAGTACCGAGGGGGTGTTACCCTACGAGCAGTACTTC; cdr3_aa: CASSTEGVLPYEQYF
clone_size: -; d_call: -; v_call: TRBV19; j_call: TRBJ1-5; cdr3_nt: TGTGCCACCCCCCCGGGACGGCGGCGGAGTCAGCCCCAGCATTTT; cdr3_aa: CATPPGRRRSQPQHF
clone_size: -; d_call: TRBD2; v_call: TRBV9; j_call: TRBJ2-3; cdr3_nt: TGTGCCAGCAGCGTAGCTAGCGGGGGGGGCACAGATACGCAGTATTTT; cdr3_aa: CASSVASGGGTDTQYF
clone_size: -; d_call: TRBD2; v_call: TRBV5-1; j_call: TRBJ2-7; cdr3_nt: TGCGCCAGCAGCTTGGGGACTAGCGGATCCTACGAGCAGTACTTC; cdr3_aa: CASSLGTSGSYEQYF
clone_size: -; d_call: -; v_call: TRBV5-1; j_call: TRBJ1-4; cdr3_nt: TGCGCCAGCAGAACGGGGGGCGCGGGTGAAAAACTGTTTTTT; cdr3_aa: CASRTGGAGEKLFF
clone_size: -; d_call: -; v_call: TRBV9; j_call: TRBJ1-2; cdr3_nt: TGTGCCAGCAGCGTACGTCAAGACCCTAACTATGGCTACACCTTC; cdr3_aa: CASSVRQDPNYGYTF
clone_size: -; d_call: -; v_call: TRBV5-1; j_call: TRBJ2-7; cdr3_nt: TGCGCCAGCAGCTTGGTAGGTCTCTACGAGCAGTACTTC; cdr3_aa: CASSLVGLYEQYF
clone_size: -; d_call: -; v_call: TRBV7-2; j_call: TRBJ2-7; cdr3_nt: TGTGCCAGCAGCCTAAGCGCGGGGGCCACCTACGAGCAGTACTTC; cdr3_aa: CASSLSAGATYEQYF
clone_size: -; d_call: TRBD1; v_call: TRBV2; j_call: TRBJ2-7; cdr3_nt: TGTGCCAGCAGGGACAGGGGGTTGGACTACGAGCAGTACTTC; cdr3_aa: CASRDRGLDYEQYF
clone_size: -; d_call: -; v_call: TRBV7-8; j_call: TRBJ1-2; cdr3_nt: TGTGCCAGCAGCGCCTTAAACTATGGCTACACCTTC; cdr3_aa: CASSALNYGYTF
clone_size: few; d_call: -; v_call: TRBV27; j_call: TRBJ2-7; cdr3_nt: TGTGCCAGCAGTTACAGTCGAGGTGGCGAGCAGTACTTC; cdr3_aa: CASSYSRGGEQYF
clone_size: -; d_call: -; v_call: TRBV27; j_call: TRBJ2-5; cdr3_nt: TGTGCCAGCAGTTCAGGACTCTTCCAAGAGACCCAGTACTTC; cdr3_aa: CASSSGLFQETQYF
clone_size: -; d_call: -; v_call: TRBV7-6; j_call: TRBJ1-2; cdr3_nt: TGTGCCAGCAGCCCTACGGAGTTGGGCTATGGCTACACCTTC; cdr3_aa: CASSPTELGYGYTF